One sample yielded the 5 T cell receptor beta chains listed below, sequenced in a study of blood T cell repertoires in COVID-19. Libraries were prepared by immunoSEQ multiplex PCR; TCRdb keeps only in-frame clonotypes and omits some of them. Of about 45,000 clones in the sample, over 70% are singletons; the top ten hold roughly an eighth. The sequencing input was peripheral blood. Receptor source: a human donor in a cohort sampled during active COVID-19.

The chain links TRBV4-3 to TRBJ2-3; no reliable D call. V was shortened by 0 bases and J by 4 bases, with 11 bases between the two germline ends. The CDR3 totals 15 residues. Germline V lookup: CDR1 LGHNA, CDR2 YSLEER. Here the CDR3 DNA reads TGCGCCAGCAGCCAAGAGAGAAGGAGCGCAGATACGCAGTATTTT. Its translation: CASSQERRSADTQYF.

The chain joins TRBV7-3 to TRBJ2-5; TRBD2 aligns across 14 bases. The V gene's germline CDR1 is SGHTA and CDR2 FQGTGA. This CDR3 is built from 16 residues. With 4 bases clipped from V and 2 bases from J, the junction kept 3 bases outside the gene matches. The CDR3 DNA is TGTGCCAGCAGCTCCGGACTAGCGGGAGGTCAAGAGACCCAGTACTTC. This gives the protein CASSSGLAGGQETQYF.

The rearrangement links TRBV19 to TRBJ2-5, with 7 nucleotides matching TRBD1. This CDR3 is built from 17 residues. Losses at the gene ends were 6 bases for V and 0 bases for J; bases not matched to a gene: 13. Germline CDR1 LNHDA, CDR2 SQIVND (reference sequence). In DNA, the CDR3 is TGTGCCAGTAGAGGGCCGCCGGGACAGCTAGACCAAGAGACCCAGTACTTC. Protein: CASRGPPGQLDQETQYF.

The V call is TRBV9, the J call TRBJ1-4; no clear D. The V end lost 4 bases, the J end lost 0 bases, and 19 bases lay between the germline ends. Germline V gene sequence: CDR1 SGDLS, CDR2 YYNGEE. The CDR3 covers 18 residues. In DNA, the CDR3 is TGTGCCAGCAGCCCCACTCCCAGCGGCACAGCAACTAATGAAAAACTGTTTTTT. Protein sequence: CASSPTPSGTATNEKLFF.

The chain joins TRBV25-1 to TRBJ1-3, with D hard to call. In germline, CDR1 is MGHDK, CDR2 SYGVNS. V shed 3 bases and J shed 6 bases, with 12 bases lying between them. The CDR3 extends over 14 amino acids. The CDR3 loop is CASSEAGWLNTIYF. The CDR3 nucleotides read TGTGCCAGCAGTGAGGCGGGGTGGCTAAACACCATATATTTT.